Here is one TCR beta chain with its context. Its antigen is unidentified. The same CDR3 arises from other DNA sequences in this sample as well. This record belongs to a study of shared clonotypes between healthy human individuals. Study summary: A couple of women and three men aged 18 to 49 served as donors. The study's findings and limits: Limitation of the genetic and exposure-history diversity represented came from the few donors. Investigators collected only blood, and repertoires in tissues likely differ.

Methods used by the authors: Sequence data from immunoSEQ were junction-only and lacked quality scores; consequently, filtering differed. Measured with immunoSEQ multiplex PCR; TCRdb has only the in-frame clones, and not every one. V, J and clone size derive from that table, while D and trimming were established from the DNA sequence. The sample has about 560,000 clones, around 80% seen once. The sequenced sample was PBMCs. The clonotype was recovered from a woman aged 40 to 50 in good health. Some clones in this sample may be carry-over from other donors' samples.

CDR3: CASSPLGTGELFF. CDR3 nucleotide sequence: TGCGCCAGCAGCCCCCTGGGGACCGGGGAGCTGTTTTTT. The chain is built from TRBV5-1 and TRBJ2-2; D remains ambiguous. V gave up 4 bases and J gave up 5 bases, with 9 bases separating them. The CDR3 has 13 residues. Germline loops: CDR1 SGHRS, CDR2 YFSETQ.